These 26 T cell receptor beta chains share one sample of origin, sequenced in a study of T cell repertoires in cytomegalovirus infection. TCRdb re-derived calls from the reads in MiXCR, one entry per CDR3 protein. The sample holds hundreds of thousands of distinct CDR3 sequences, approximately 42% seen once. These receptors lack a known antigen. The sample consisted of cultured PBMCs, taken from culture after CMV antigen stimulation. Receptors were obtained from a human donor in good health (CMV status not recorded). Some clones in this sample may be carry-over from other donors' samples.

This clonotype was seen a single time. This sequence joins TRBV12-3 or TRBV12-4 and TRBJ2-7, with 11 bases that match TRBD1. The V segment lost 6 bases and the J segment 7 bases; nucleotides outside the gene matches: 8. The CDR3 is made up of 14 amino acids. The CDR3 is CASRRAGQGGEQYF. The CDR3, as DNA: TGTGCCAGCAGGCGGGCGGGACAGGGGGGTGAGCAGTACTTC.

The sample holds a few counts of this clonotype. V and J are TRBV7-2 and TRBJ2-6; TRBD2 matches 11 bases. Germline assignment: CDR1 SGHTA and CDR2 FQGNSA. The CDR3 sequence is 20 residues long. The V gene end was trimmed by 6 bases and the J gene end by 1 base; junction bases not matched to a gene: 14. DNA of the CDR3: TGTGCCAGCAGTACAAGAGGTAGCGGGAGGGCCCAATCTGGGGCCAACGTCCTGACTTTC. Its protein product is CASSTRGSGRAQSGANVLTF.

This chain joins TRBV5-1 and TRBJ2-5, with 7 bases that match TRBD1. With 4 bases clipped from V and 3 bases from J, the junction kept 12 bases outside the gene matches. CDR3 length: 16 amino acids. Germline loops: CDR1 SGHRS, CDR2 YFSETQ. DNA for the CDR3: TGCGCCAGCAGCCCCGACGGACAGGAAATCGAAGAGACCCAGTACTTC. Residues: CASSPDGQEIEETQYF.

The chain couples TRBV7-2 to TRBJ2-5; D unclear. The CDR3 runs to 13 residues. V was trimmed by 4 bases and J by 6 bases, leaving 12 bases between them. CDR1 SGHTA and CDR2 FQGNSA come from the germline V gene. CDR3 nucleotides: TGTGCCAGCAGCTCTATCAGCCTGAAGACCCAGTACTTC. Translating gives CASSSISLKTQYF.

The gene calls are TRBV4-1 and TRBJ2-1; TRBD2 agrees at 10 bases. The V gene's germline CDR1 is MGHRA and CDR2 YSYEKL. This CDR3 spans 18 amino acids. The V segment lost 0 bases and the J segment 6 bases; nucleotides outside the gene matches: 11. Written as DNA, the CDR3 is TGCGCCAGCAGCCAAGACCGCCATCTAGCGGGAGTTTCCAATGAGCAGTTCTTC. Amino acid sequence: CASSQDRHLAGVSNEQFF.

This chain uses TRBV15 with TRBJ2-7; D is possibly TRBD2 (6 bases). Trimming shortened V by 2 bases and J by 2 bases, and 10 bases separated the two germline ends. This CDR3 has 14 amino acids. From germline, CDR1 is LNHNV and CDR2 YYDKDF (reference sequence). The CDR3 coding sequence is TGTGCCACCAGCAGATCCGGGACTGCCTACGAGCAGTACTTC. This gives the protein CATSRSGTAYEQYF.

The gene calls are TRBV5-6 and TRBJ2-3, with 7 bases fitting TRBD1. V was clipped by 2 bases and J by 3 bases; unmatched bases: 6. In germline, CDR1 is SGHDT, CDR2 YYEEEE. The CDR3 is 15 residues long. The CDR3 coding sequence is TGTGCCAGCAGCTTCCCGACAGGGAGTACAGATACGCAGTATTTT. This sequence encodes CASSFPTGSTDTQYF.

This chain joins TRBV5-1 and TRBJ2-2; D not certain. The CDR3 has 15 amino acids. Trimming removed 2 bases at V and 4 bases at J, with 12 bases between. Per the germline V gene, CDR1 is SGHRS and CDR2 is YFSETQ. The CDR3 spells CASSFRILTTGELFF. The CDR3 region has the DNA TGCGCCAGCAGCTTTAGAATCCTCACCACCGGGGAGCTGTTTTTT.

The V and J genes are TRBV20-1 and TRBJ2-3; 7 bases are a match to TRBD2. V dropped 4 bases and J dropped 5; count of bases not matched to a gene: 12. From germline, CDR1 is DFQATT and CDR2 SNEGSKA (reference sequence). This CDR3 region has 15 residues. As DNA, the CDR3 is TGCAGTGCTAACACTGCTAGCGGTGGGGGAGATACGCAGTATTTT. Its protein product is CSANTASGGGDTQYF.

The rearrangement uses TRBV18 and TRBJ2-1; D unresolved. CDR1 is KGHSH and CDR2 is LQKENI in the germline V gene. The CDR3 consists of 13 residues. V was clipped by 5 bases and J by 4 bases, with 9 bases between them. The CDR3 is CASSGDGYNEQFF. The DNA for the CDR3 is TGTGCCAGCTCAGGAGACGGGTACAATGAGCAGTTCTTC.

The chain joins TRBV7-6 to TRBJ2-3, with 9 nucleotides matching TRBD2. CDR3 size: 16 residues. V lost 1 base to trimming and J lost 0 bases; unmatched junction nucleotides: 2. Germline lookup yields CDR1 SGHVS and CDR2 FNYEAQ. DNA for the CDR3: TGTGCCAGCAGCTTAGTAGCGGGGGCTAGCACAGATACGCAGTATTTT. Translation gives CASSLVAGASTDTQYF. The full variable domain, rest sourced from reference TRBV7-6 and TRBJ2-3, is GAGVSQSPRYKVTKRGQDVALRCDPISGHVSLYWYRQALGQGPEFLTYFNYEAQQDKSGLPNDRFSAERPEGSISTLTIQRTEQRDSAMYRCASSLVAGASTDTQYFGPGTRLTVL.

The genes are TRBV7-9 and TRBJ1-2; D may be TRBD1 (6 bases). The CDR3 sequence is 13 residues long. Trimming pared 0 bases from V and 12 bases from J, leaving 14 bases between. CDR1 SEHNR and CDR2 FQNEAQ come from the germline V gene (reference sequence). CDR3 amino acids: CASSLARQAGDTF. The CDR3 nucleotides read TGTGCCAGCAGCTTAGCGCGCCAGGCAGGGGACACCTTC.

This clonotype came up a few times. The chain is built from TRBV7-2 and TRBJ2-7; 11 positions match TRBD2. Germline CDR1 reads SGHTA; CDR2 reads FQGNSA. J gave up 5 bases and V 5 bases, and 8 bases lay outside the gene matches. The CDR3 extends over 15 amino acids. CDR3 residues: CASSRHSGRADEQYF. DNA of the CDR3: TGTGCCAGCAGCAGACATAGCGGGAGGGCAGACGAGCAGTACTTC.

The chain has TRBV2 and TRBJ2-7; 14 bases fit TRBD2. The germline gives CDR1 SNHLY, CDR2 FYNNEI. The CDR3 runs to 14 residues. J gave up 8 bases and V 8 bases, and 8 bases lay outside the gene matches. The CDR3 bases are TGTGCCAGCCGGCCGGGACTAGCGGGGGCCCAGCAGTACTTC. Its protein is CASRPGLAGAQQYF.

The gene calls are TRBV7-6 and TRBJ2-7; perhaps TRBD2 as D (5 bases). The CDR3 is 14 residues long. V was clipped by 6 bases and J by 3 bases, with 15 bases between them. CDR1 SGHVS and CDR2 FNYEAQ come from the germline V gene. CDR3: CASSFLGGDYEQYF. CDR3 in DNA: TGTGCCAGCAGTTTCCTAGGAGGTGACTACGAGCAGTACTTC.

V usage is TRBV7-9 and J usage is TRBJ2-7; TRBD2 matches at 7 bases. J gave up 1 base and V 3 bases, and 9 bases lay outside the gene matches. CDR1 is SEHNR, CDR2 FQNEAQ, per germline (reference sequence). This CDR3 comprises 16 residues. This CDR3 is CASSFRGRGGSYEQYF. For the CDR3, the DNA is TGTGCCAGCAGCTTCCGAGGGAGGGGAGGGTCCTACGAGCAGTACTTC.

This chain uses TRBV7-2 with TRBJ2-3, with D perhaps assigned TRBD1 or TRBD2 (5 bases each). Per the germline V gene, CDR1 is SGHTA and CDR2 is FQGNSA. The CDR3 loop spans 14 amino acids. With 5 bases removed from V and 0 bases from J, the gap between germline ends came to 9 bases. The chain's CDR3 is CASSIWDSTDTQYF. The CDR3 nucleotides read TGTGCCAGCAGCATATGGGACAGCACAGATACGCAGTATTTT.

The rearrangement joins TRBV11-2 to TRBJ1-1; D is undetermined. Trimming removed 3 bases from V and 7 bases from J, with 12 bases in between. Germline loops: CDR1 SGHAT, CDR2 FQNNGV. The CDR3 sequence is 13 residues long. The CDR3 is CASSLGLPREAFF. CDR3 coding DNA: TGTGCCAGCAGCTTGGGCCTTCCTCGTGAAGCTTTCTTT.

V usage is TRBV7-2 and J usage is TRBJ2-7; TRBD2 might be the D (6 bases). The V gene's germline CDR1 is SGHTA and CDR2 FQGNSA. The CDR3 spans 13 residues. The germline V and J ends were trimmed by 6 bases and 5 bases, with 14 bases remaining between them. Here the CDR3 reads CASRTGGGDEQYF. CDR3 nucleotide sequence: TGTGCCAGCAGAACCGGAGGCGGGGACGAGCAGTACTTC.

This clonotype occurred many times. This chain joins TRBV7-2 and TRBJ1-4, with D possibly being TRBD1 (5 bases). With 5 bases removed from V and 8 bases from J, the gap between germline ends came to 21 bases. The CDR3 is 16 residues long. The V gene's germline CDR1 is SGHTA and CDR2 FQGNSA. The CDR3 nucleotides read TGTGCCAGCAGCCAGAACGGAGGGGCCACAGGAGAAAAACTGTTTTTT. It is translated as CASSQNGGATGEKLFF.

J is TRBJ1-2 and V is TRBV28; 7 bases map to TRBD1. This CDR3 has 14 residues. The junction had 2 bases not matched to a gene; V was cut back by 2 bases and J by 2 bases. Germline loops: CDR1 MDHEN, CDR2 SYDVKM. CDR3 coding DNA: TGTGCCAGCAGTTTAATCAGGGGGAACTATGGCTACACCTTC. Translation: CASSLIRGNYGYTF.

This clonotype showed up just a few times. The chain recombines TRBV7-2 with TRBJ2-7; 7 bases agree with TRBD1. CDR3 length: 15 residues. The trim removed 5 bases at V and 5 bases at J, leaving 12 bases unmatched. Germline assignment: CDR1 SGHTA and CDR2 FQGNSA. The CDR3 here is CASSTDRVPQNEQYF. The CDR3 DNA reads TGTGCCAGCAGCACAGACAGGGTTCCACAGAACGAGCAGTACTTC.

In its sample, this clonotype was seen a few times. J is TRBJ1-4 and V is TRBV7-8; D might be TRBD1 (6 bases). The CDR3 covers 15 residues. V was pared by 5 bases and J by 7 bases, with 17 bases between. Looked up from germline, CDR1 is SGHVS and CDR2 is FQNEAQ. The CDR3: CASSHLAGAVEKLFF. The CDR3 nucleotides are TGTGCCAGCAGCCACCTAGCGGGGGCGGTTGAAAAACTGTTTTTT.

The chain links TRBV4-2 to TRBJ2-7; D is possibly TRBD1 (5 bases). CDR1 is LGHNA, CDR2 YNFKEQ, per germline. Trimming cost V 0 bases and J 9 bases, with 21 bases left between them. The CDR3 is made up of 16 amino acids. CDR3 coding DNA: TGTGCCAGCAGCCAAGATTGGCAGGGTACACCATCTGTGCAGTACTTC. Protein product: CASSQDWQGTPSVQYF.

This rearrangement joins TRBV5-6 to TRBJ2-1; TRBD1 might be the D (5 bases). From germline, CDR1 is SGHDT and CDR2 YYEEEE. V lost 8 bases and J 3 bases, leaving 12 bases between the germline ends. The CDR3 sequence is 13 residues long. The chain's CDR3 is CASGALYYNEQFF. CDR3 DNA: TGTGCCAGTGGGGCCCTCTACTACAATGAGCAGTTCTTC.

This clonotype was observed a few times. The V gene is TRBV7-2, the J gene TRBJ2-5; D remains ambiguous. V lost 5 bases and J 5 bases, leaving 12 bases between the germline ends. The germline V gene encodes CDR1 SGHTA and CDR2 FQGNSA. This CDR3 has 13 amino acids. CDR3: CASSPGPVETQYF. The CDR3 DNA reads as TGTGCCAGCAGCCCCGGGCCGGTTGAGACCCAGTACTTC.